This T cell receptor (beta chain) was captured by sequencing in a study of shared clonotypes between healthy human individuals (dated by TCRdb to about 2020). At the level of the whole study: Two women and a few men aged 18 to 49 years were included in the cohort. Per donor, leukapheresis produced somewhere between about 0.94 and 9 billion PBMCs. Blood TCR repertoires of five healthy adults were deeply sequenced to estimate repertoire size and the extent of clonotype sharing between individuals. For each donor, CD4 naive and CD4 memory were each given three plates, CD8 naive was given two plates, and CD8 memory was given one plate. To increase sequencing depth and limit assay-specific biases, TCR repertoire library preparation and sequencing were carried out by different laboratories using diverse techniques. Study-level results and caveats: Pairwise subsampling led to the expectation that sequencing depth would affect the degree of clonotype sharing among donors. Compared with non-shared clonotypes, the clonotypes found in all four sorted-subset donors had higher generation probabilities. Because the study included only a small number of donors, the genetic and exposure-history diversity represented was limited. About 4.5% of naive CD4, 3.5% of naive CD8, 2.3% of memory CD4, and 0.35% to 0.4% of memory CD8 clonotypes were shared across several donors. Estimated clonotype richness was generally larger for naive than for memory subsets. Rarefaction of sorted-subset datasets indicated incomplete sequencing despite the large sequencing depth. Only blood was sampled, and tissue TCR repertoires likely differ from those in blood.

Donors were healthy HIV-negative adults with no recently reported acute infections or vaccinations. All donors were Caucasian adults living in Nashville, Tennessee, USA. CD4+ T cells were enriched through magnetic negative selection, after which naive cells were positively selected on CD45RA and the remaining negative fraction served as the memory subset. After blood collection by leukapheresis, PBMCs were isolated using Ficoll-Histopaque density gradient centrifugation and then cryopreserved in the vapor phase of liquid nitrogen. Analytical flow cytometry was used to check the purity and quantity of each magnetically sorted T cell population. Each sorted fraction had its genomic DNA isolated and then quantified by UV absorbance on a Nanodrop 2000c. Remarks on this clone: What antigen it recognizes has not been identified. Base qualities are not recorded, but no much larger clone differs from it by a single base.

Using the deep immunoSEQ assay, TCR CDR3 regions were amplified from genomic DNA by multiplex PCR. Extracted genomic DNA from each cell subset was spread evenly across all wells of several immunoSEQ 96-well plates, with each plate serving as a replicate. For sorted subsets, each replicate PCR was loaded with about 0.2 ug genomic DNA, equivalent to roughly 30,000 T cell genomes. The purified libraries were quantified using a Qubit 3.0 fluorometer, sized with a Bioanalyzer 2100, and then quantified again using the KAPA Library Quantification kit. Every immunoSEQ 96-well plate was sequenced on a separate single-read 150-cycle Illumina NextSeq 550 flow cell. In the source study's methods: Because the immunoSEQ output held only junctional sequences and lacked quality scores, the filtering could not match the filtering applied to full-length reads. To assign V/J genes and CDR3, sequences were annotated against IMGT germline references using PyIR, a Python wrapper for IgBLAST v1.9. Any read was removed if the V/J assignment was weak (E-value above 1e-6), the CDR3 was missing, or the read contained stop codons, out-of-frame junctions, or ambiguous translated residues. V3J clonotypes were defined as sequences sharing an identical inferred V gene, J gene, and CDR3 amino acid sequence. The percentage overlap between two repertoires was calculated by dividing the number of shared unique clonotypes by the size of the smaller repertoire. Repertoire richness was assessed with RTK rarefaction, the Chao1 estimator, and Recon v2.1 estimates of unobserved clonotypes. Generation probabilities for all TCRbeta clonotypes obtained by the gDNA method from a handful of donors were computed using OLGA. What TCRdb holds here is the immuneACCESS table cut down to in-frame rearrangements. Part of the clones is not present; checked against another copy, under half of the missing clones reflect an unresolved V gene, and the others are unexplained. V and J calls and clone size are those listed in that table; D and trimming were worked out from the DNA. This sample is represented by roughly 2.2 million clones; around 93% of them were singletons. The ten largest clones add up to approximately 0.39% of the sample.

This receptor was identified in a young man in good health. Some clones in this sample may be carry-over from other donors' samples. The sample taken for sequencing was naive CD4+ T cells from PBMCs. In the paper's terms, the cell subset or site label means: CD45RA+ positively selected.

The CDR3 region reads CASSQDMLAGGPWYEQYF. The sequenced DNA is TGTGCCAGCAGCCAAGATATGCTAGCGGGAGGGCCATGGTACGAGCAGTACTTC. The chain couples TRBV4-2 to TRBJ2-7; TRBD2 lines up with 12 middle nucleotides. V is trimmed back by 0 bases and J by 4 bases, and the junction contains 10 bases that no gene match accounts for. The CDR3, from cysteine to phenylalanine, totals 18 residues. The retained sequence is limited to the CDR3, 54 bases, with the frame set at the first base. CDR1 and CDR2, per the germline V gene, are LGHNA and YNFKEQ.